The 3 T cell receptor beta chains below were found in one sample sequenced in a study of technical replicates of blood from a few donors. Clones were sequenced by immunoSEQ multiplex PCR, and TCRdb holds only the in-frame ones, with some missing. This sample has approximately 60,000 clones; around 88% occur once, and the top ten carry approximately 5.1%. The sequenced sample was PBMCs. All receptors derive from a human donor in good health. Some clones in this sample may be carry-over from other donors' samples.

V usage is TRBV5-6 and J usage is TRBJ1-5, with no clear D. This CDR3 is built from 12 residues. CDR1 and CDR2 from the germline V gene are SGHDT and YYEEEE. Trimming left V 6 bases short and J 11 bases short, with 15 bases between. CDR3 residues: CASTRGPPAQHF. The CDR3 DNA reads as TGTGCCAGCACTCGGGGTCCCCCCGCCCAGCATTTT.

The CDR3 coding sequence is TGTGCCAGCAGACTAGCGGGAGTCGGCAATGAGCAGTTCTTC. Protein: CASRLAGVGNEQFF. The chain is built from TRBV11-2 and TRBJ2-1; TRBD2 agrees at 11 bases. CDR1 is SGHAT and CDR2 is FQNNGV in the germline V gene. The CDR3 loop spans 14 amino acids. J was trimmed by 6 bases and V by 6 bases; bases with no gene match: 4. Filled out from reference TRBV11-2 and TRBJ2-1, the complete variable domain reads EAGVAQSPRYKIIEKRQSVAFWCNPISGHATLYWYQQILGQGPKLLIQFQNNGVVDDSQLPKDRFSAERLKGVDSTLKIQPAKLEDSAVYLCASRLAGVGNEQFFGPGTRLTVL.

The V gene is TRBV10-2, the J gene TRBJ1-5; 8 bases line up with TRBD1. The CDR3 totals 13 residues. V dropped 6 bases and J dropped 2; count of bases not matched to a gene: 0. Germline V gene lookup returns CDR1 WSHSY and CDR2 SAAADI. Here the CDR3 reads CASRGQGNQPQHF. CDR3 DNA: TGCGCCAGCAGGGGACAGGGCAATCAGCCCCAGCATTTT.